The 7 T cell receptor beta chains below were found in one sample sequenced in a study of blood T cell repertoires in COVID-19 (TCRdb year 2020). To prepare the library, the immunoSEQ multiplex PCR assay was applied. The immuneACCESS repertoire file appears here via TCRdb, limited to in-frame rearrangements. These files lack a portion of the clones; in checked studies, under half of the deficit traces to unresolved V genes, and the cause of the others is not known. The sample table shows tens of thousands of clones, and approximately 86% are seen once. Of the sample, about 15% falls within the top ten clones. Sequencing input: peripheral blood. These receptors were collected from a middle-aged man with COVID-19, enrolled during active disease.

This chain links TRBV11-2 with TRBJ1-4; D ambiguous. The CDR3 sequence is 12 residues long. The V gene lost 4 bases and the J gene lost 10 bases, with 10 bases spanning the gap. Germline assignment: CDR1 SGHAT and CDR2 FQNNGV. The CDR3 DNA is TGTGCCAGCAGCTCTTCCCGGGGAAAACTGTTTTTT. This sequence encodes CASSSSRGKLFF.

The CDR3 bases are TGTGCCAGCAGCTTATGGCTGGGCCCGAACACTGAAGCTTTCTTT. This gives the protein CASSLWLGPNTEAFF. The V and J genes are TRBV7-3 and TRBJ1-1, with unresolved D. Trimming pared 2 bases from V and 1 base from J, leaving 11 bases between. Per the germline V gene, CDR1 is SGHTA and CDR2 is FQGTGA. The CDR3 consists of 15 residues.

CDR3 nucleotide sequence: TGCAGCGTTGAAGGCCGGGGGGAGACCTACGAGCAGTACTTC. It specifies CSVEGRGETYEQYF. V usage is TRBV29-1 and J usage is TRBJ2-7, with 7 bases that match TRBD2. The CDR3 sequence is 14 residues long. V shed 1 base and J 2 bases; nucleotides not matched to a gene: 5. Looked up from germline, CDR1 is SQVTM and CDR2 is ANQGSEA.

This clone was seen a few times. V is TRBV5-1 and J is TRBJ1-1; D is perhaps TRBD1 (5 bases). This CDR3 is built from 14 residues. The germline V and J ends were trimmed by 2 bases and 3 bases, with 11 bases remaining between them. In germline, CDR1 is SGHRS, CDR2 YFSETQ. CDR3 amino acids: CASSLGASDTEAFF. The CDR3 DNA reads as TGCGCCAGCAGCTTAGGGGCTTCGGACACTGAAGCTTTCTTT.

This clone was picked up a small number of times. The V gene is TRBV6-1, the J gene TRBJ1-6; D ambiguous. CDR3 length equals 14 residues. The ends were cut back, 3 bases at V and 10 bases at J, with 13 bases in the middle. Germline V gene data show CDR1 as MNHNS and CDR2 as SASEGT. The CDR3 bases are TGTGCCAGCAGTGAGACACTCACGGGGTCACCCCTCCACTTT. This codes for CASSETLTGSPLHF.

The chain combines TRBV12-3 or TRBV12-4 with TRBJ1-4; D might be TRBD1 (5 bases). V lost 6 bases, J lost 14 bases, and 19 bases lay in between. CDR3 size: 13 residues. CDR3 region: CASRAPRRGKLFF. DNA for the CDR3: TGTGCCAGCAGAGCCCCCCGCCGGGGGAAGCTGTTTTTT.

V usage is TRBV7-6 and J usage is TRBJ2-2; 10 nucleotides agree with TRBD1. The CDR3 runs to 17 residues. Per the germline V gene, CDR1 is SGHVS and CDR2 is FNYEAQ. V gave up 4 bases and J gave up 0 bases; unmatched junction bases: 5. The CDR3 sequence: CASSSGTGAANTGELFF. The CDR3 DNA follows: TGTGCCAGCAGCTCGGGGACAGGGGCCGCGAACACCGGGGAGCTGTTTTTT. Looking up the rest from reference TRBV7-6 and TRBJ2-2 gives the full variable domain: GAGVSQSPRYKVTKRGQDVALRCDPISGHVSLYWYRQALGQGPEFLTYFNYEAQQDKSGLPNDRFSAERPEGSISTLTIQRTEQRDSAMYRCASSSGTGAANTGELFFGEGSRLTVL.